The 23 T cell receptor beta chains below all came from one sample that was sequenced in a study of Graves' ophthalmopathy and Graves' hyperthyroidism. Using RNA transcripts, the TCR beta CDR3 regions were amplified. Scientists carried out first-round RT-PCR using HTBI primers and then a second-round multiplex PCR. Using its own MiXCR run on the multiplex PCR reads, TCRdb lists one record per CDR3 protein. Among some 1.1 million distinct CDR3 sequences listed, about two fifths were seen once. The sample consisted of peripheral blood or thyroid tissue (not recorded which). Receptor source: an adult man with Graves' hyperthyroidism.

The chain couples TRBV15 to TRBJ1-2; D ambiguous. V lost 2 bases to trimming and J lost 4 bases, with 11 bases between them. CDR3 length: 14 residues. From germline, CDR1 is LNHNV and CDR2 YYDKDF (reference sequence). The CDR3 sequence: CATSRINGGYGYTF. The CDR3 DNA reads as TGTGCCACCAGCAGAATCAACGGCGGCTATGGCTACACCTTC.

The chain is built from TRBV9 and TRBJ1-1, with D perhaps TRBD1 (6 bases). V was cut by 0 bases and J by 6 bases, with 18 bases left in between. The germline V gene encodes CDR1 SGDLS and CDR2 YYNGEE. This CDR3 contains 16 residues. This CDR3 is CASSVASGRGKSEAFF. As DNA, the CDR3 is TGTGCCAGCAGCGTAGCTAGCGGGAGGGGGAAGTCTGAAGCTTTCTTT.

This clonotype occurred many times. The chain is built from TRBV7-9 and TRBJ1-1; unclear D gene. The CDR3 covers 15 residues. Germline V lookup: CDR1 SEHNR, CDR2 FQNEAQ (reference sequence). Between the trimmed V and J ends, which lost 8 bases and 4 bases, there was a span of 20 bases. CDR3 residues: CASGRGGQSATEAFF. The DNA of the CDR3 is TGTGCCAGCGGACGCGGCGGGCAATCGGCCACTGAAGCTTTCTTT.

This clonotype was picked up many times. The CDR3 region is CASSYRPLEQYF. CDR3 nucleotide sequence: TGTGCCAGCAGCTATCGACCCCTCGAGCAGTACTTC. The gene calls are TRBV7-9 and TRBJ2-7; D unclear. The CDR3 is 12 amino acids. V lost 4 bases and J 6 bases, leaving 10 bases between the germline ends. The germline CDR1 and CDR2 sequences are SEHNR and FQNEAQ (reference sequence). The entire variable domain, with the rest obtained from reference TRBV7-9 and TRBJ2-7, is as follows: DTGVSQNPRHKITKRGQNVTFRCDPISEHNRLYWYRQTLGQGPEFLTYFQNEAQLEKSRLLSDRFSAERPKGSFSTLEIQRTEQGDSAMYLCASSYRPLEQYFGPGTRLTVT.

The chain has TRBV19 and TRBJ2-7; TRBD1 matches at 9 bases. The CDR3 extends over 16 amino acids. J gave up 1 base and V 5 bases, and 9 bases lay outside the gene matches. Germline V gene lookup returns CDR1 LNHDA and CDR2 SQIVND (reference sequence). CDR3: CASSADRGQPSYEQYF. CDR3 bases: TGTGCCAGTAGTGCGGACAGGGGACAGCCATCCTACGAGCAGTACTTC.

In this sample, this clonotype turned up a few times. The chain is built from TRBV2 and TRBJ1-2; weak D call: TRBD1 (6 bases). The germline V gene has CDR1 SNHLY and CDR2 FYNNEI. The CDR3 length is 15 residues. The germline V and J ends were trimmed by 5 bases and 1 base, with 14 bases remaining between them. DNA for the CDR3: TGTGCCAGCAGTCCCCGGGGGGCTGGTAACTATGGCTACACCTTC. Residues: CASSPRGAGNYGYTF. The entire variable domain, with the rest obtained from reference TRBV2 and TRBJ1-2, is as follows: EPEVTQTPSHQVTQMGQEVILRCVPISNHLYFYWYRQILGQKVEFLVSFYNNEISEKSEIFDDQFSVERPDGSNFTLKIRSTKLEDSAMYFCASSPRGAGNYGYTFGSGTRLTVV.

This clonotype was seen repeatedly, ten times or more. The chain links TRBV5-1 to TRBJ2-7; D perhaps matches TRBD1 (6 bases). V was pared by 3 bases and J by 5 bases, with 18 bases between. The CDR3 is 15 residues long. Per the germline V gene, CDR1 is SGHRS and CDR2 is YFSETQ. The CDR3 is CASSYLQGLSNEQYF. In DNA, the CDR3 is TGCGCCAGCAGCTACCTTCAGGGGCTGTCTAACGAGCAGTACTTC.

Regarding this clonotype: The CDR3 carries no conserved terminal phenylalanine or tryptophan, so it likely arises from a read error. The CDR3 reads CASSLSPLDEQYL. The CDR3 coding sequence is TGTGCCAGCAGTTTATCCCCCTTGGACGAGCAGTACCTC. V is TRBV12-3 or TRBV12-4 and J is TRBJ2-7, with D unresolved. V was cut by 2 bases and J by 5 bases, with 10 bases left in between. The CDR3 loop spans 13 amino acids.

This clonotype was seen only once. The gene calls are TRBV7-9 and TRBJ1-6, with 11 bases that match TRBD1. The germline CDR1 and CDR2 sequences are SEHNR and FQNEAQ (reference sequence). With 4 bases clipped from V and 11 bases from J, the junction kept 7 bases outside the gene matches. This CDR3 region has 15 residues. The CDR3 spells CASSSSMGQGAPLHF. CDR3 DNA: TGTGCCAGCAGCTCCTCCATGGGACAGGGGGCACCCCTCCACTTT.

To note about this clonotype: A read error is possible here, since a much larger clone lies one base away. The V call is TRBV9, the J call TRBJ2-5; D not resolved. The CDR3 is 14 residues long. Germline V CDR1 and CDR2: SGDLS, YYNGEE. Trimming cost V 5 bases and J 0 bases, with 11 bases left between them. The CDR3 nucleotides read TGTGCCAGCAGACCCGGACGGAACCAAGAGACCCAGTACTTC. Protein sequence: CASRPGRNQETQYF.

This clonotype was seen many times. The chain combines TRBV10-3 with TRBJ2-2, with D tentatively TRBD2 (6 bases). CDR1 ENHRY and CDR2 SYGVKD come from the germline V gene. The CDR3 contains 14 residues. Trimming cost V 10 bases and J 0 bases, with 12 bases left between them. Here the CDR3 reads CASTGTPNTGELFF. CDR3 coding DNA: TGTGCCAGCACCGGGACTCCGAACACCGGGGAGCTGTTTTTT.

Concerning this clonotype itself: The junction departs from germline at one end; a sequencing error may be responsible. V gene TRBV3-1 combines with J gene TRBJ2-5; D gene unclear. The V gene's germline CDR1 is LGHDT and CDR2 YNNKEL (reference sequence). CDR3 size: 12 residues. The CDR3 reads CASSPNQGTQYF. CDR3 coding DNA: TGTGCCAGCAGCCCCAACCAAGGGACCCAGTACTTC.

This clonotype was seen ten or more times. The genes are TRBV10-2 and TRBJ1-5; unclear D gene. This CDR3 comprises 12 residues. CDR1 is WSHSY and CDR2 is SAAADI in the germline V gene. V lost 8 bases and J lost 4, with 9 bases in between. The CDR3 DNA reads TGCGCCAGCGGGAGAGAAAATCAGCCCCAGCATTTT. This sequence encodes CASGRENQPQHF.

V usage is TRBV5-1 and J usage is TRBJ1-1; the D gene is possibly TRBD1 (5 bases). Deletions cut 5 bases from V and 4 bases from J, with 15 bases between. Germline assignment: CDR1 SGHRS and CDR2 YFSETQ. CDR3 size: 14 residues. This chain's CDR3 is CASRVQGVGTEAFF. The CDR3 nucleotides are TGCGCCAGCAGAGTGCAGGGAGTAGGCACTGAAGCTTTCTTT.

CDR3 region: CASSPRPGSGEKLFF. The CDR3 DNA is TGTGCCAGCAGTCCGAGACCAGGGTCTGGTGAAAAACTGTTTTTT. The gene calls are TRBV6-6 and TRBJ1-4; TRBD1 is a possible D gene (5 bases). CDR3 length: 15 amino acids. V was trimmed by 5 bases and J by 7 bases, leaving 17 bases between them. Germline CDR1 is MNHNY and CDR2 is SVGAGI (reference sequence).

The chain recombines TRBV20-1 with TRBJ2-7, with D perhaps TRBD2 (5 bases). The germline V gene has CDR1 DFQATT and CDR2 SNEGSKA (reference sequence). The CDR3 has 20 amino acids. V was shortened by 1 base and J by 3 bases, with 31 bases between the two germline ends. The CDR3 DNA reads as TGCAGTGCTAGAGTGCCCCTACTAGAAAGGATTCGGCCACAAAACTACGAGCAGTACTTC. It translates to CSARVPLLERIRPQNYEQYF.

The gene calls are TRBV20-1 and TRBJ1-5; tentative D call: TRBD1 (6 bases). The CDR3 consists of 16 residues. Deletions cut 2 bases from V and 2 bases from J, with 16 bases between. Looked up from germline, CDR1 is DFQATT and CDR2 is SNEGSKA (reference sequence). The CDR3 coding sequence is TGCAGTGCTAGATTACAGGGCCGAGGTGGCAATCAGCCCCAGCATTTT. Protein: CSARLQGRGGNQPQHF.

The CDR3 reads CASMPGLAGVYEQYF. CDR3 sequence (DNA): TGTGCCAGCATGCCAGGACTAGCGGGCGTCTACGAGCAGTACTTC. The J gene is TRBJ2-7, the V gene TRBV5-8; 11 bases are a match to TRBD2. J was trimmed by 3 bases and V by 6 bases; bases with no gene match: 8. The CDR3 is 15 residues long. Germline V gives CDR1 SGHTS, CDR2 YDEGEE.

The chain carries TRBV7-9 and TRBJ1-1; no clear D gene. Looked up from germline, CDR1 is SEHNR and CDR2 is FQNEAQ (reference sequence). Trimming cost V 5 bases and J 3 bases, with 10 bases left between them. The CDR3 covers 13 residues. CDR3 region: CASSTLADTEAFF. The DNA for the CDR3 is TGTGCCAGCAGCACGTTGGCGGACACTGAAGCTTTCTTT.

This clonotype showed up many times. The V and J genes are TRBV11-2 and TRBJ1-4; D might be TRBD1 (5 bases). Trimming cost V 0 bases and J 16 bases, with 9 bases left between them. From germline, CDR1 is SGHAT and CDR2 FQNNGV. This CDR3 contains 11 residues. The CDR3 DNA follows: TGTGCCAGCAGCTTAGAGGGACTACCGTTTTTT. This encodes CASSLEGLPFF.

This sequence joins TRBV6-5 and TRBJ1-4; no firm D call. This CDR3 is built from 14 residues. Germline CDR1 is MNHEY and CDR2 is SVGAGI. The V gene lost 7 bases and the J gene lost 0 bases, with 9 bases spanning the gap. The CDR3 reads CASKSTATNEKLFF. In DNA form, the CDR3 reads TGTGCCAGCAAGAGTACAGCAACTAATGAAAAACTGTTTTTT.

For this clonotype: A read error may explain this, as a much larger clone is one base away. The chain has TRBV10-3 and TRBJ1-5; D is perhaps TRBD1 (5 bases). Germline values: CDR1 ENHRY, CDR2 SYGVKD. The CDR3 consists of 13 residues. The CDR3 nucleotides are TGTGCCAGCAGTGACGGGGCTAGTCAGCCCCAGCATTTT. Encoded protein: CASSDGASQPQHF.

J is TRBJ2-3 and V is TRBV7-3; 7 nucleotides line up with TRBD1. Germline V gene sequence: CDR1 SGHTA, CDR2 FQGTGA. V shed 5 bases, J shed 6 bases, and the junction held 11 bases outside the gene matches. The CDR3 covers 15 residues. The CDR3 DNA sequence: TGTGCCAGCAGCCACGCGGACAGGACCAGGGATACGCAGTATTTT. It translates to CASSHADRTRDTQYF.